The sequence of this TCR beta chain was determined in a study of blood T cell repertoires in COVID-19. About the research overall: Sites in the United States, Italy and Spain provided acute and convalescent COVID-19 samples. Sources were T cells, B-cell-depleted T cells, or PBMCs; the material itself was cDNA or gDNA.

V was shortened by 1 base and J by 7 bases, with 13 bases between the two germline ends. Germline CDR1 is SEHNR and CDR2 is FQNEAQ (reference sequence). The CDR3 has 15 residues. In the original workflow: Reference gene primer amplification yielded estimated nucleated cell counts. The table came from immunoSEQ multiplex PCR; TCRdb's copy has only in-frame clones and leaves some out. D and trimming come from the DNA, and the V and J calls and clone size come from that table. This table has about 100,000 clones, around 90% appearing once. The sequenced sample consisted of peripheral blood. This TCR came from a man in his fifties with active or convalescent COVID-19. The chain joins TRBV7-9 to TRBJ2-2; D may be TRBD1 (5 bases). CDR3 in DNA: TGTGCCAGCAGCTTAGTATCAGGGTTTGTCGGGGAGCTGTTTTTT. It translates to CASSLVSGFVGELFF.